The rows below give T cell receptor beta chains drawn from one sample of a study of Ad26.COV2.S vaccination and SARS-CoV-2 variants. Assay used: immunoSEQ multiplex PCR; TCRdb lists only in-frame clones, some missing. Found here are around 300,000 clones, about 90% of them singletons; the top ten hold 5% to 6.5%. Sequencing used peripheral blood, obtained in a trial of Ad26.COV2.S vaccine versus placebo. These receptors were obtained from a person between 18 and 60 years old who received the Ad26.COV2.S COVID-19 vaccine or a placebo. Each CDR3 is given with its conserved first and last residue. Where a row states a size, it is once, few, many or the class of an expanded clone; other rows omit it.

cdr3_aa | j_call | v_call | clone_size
CAWSVVLFSAGQETQYF | TRBJ2-5 | TRBV30 | once
CASSFQLAEWETQYF | TRBJ2-5 | TRBV7-2 | -
CASSLSPRSYTGELFF | TRBJ2-2 | TRBV7-6 | once
CASSTRTGGSNEKLFF | TRBJ1-4 | TRBV2 | -
CAWSPPGWLRQPQHF | TRBJ1-5 | TRBV30 | once
CASSQRTGGLLYSGNTIYF | TRBJ1-3 | TRBV6-2/TRBV6-3 | -
CASSWTGGAEAFF | TRBJ1-1 | TRBV12-3/TRBV12-4 | -
CASSTGTLNSPLHF | TRBJ1-6 | TRBV27 | -
CASSLPPRSGGDTQYF | TRBJ2-3 | TRBV5-5 | -
CASSHRGADLGYTF | TRBJ1-2 | TRBV28 | -
CASSHEGQGYYGYTF | TRBJ1-2 | TRBV14 | -
CALCRSNTEAFF | TRBJ1-1 | TRBV30 | once
CASSSPGPGLGETQYF | TRBJ2-5 | TRBV6-2/TRBV6-3 | -
CASRTTGGSYGYTF | TRBJ1-2 | TRBV2 | -
CASSQDRETGANVLTF | TRBJ2-6 | TRBV4-1 | -
CASSFLSDTEAFF | TRBJ1-1 | TRBV7-2 | few
CAWSVRTPINYGYTF | TRBJ1-2 | TRBV30 | -
CASSLDSGPRGTQYF | TRBJ2-5 | TRBV7-2 | -
CASSPGLSFQYF | TRBJ2-4 | TRBV28 | -
CASSQDWGDRAYNEQFF | TRBJ2-1 | TRBV3-1/TRBV3-2 | -
CAITDQGMNTGELFF | TRBJ2-2 | TRBV10-3 | -
CASSPNTPGVIQYF | TRBJ2-4 | TRBV6-1 | -
CASSEWGQGRSFF | TRBJ2-1 | TRBV6-1 | once
CASSPLAGGSTDTQYF | TRBJ2-3 | TRBV19 | -
CASTLGADTQYF | TRBJ2-3 | TRBV7-9 | -
CASGTPGQAGEQYF | TRBJ2-7 | TRBV12-5 | -
CASSFKTGGDGQEQFF | TRBJ2-1 | TRBV6-2/TRBV6-3 | -